A selection of T cell receptor beta chains follows, all from one sample in a study of blood T cell repertoires in COVID-19. Sequenced by immunoSEQ multiplex PCR; TCRdb stores in-frame clones only, minus some. The sample holds over 85,000 clones, approximately 80% seen once. The sequenced sample consisted of peripheral blood. These TCRs come from a human donor in a cohort sampled during active COVID-19. The CDR3 runs from the conserved cysteine through the conserved F or W. Each record gives: clone size, D gene, J gene, V gene, CDR3 protein, CDR3 DNA. D genes are given only for firm matches. For some rows the clone size is stated as once, few or many, or as a class when expanded; others skip it.

. TRBD1 TRBJ2-3 TRBV28 CASSIGGQGADTQYF TGTGCCAGCAGCATAGGGGGACAGGGGGCAGATACGCAGTATTTT
once TRBD1 TRBJ2-1 TRBV3-1/TRBV3-2 CASSQAGGNNEQFF TGTGCCAGCAGCCAGGCAGGGGGTAACAATGAGCAGTTCTTC
. TRBD1 TRBJ2-1 TRBV5-4 CASRSRQGRGNEQFF TGTGCCAGCAGAAGCCGACAGGGCCGCGGCAATGAGCAGTTCTTC
. TRBD2 TRBJ2-5 TRBV19 CASSGTSGRKETQYF TGTGCCAGTAGCGGGACTAGCGGGCGAAAAGAGACCCAGTACTTC
. TRBD2 TRBJ2-1 TRBV6-2/TRBV6-3 CASSYSRLAGGRGVYNEQFF TGTGCCAGCAGTTACTCCCGACTAGCGGGGGGGCGTGGTGTCTACAATGAGCAGTTCTTC
. . TRBJ1-1 TRBV11-2 CASSLAGHSPEAFF TGTGCCAGCAGCTTGGCCGGACATTCTCCCGAAGCTTTCTTT
few TRBD1 TRBJ1-2 TRBV14 CASSLRTGWAYGYTF TGTGCCAGCAGCCTTCGGACAGGGTGGGCCTATGGCTACACCTTC
. TRBD1 TRBJ1-2 TRBV5-1 CASSLPTDRGVGYTF TGCGCCAGCAGCTTGCCCACAGACAGGGGAGTAGGCTACACCTTC
. . TRBJ1-1 TRBV21-1 CASSEGQGNTEAFF TGTGCCAGCAGCGAGGGACAGGGGAACACTGAAGCTTTCTTT
. TRBD1 TRBJ2-5 TRBV18 CASSLGQGRETQYF TGTGCCAGCTCACTCGGACAGGGGCGGGAGACCCAGTACTTC
. TRBD2 TRBJ2-3 TRBV27 CASSFGGGAADTQYF TGTGCCAGCAGTTTTGGCGGGGGGGCCGCAGATACGCAGTATTTT
. . TRBJ2-7 TRBV27 CASSLRQGGTYEQYF TGTGCCAGCAGTTTACGGCAGGGGGGCACCTACGAGCAGTACTTC
. . TRBJ2-1 TRBV19 CASSPPEAAQFF TGTGCCAGTAGTCCCCCAGAGGCTGCGCAGTTCTTC
. . TRBJ2-3 TRBV5-4 CASSPAQGLLADTQYF TGTGCCAGCAGCCCGGCGCAGGGGCTCCTCGCGGATACGCAGTATTTT
. . TRBJ1-5 TRBV5-1 CASSLAAGDQPQHF TGCGCCAGCAGCTTGGCGGCAGGGGATCAGCCCCAGCATTTT